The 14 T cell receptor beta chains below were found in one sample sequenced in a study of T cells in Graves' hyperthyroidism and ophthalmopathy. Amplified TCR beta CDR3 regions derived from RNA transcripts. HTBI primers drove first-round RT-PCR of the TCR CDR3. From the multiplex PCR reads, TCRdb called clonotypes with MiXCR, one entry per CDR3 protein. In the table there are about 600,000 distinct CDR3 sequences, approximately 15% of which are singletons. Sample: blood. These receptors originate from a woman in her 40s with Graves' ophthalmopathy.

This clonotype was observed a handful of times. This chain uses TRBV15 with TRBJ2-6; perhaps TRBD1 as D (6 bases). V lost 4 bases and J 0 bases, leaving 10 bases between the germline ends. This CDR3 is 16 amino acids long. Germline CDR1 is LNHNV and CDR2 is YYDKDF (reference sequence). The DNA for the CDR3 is TGTGCCACCAGCATCGGACAGAACTCTGGGGCCAACGTCCTGACTTTC. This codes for CATSIGQNSGANVLTF.

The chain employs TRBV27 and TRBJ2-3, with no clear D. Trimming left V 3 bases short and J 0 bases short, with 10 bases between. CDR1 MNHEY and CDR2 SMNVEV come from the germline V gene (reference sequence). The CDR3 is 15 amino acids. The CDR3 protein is CASSFFSTSTDTQYF. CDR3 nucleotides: TGTGCCAGCAGTTTTTTTTCGACTAGCACAGATACGCAGTATTTT.

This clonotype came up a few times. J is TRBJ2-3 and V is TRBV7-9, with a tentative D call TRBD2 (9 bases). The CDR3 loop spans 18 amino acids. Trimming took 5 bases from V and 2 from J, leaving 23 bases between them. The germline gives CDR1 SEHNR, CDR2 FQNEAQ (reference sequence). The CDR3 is CASSQGASGRSFTDTQYF. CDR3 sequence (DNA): TGTGCCAGCAGCCAGGGGGCGAGCGGGAGGTCCTTCACAGATACGCAGTATTTT.

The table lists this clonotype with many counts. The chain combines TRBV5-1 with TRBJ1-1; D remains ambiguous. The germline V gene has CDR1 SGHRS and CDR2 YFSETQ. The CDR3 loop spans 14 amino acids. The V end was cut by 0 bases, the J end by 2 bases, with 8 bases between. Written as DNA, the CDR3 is TGCGCCAGCAGCTTGGCCGTCTCCAACACTGAAGCTTTCTTT. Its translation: CASSLAVSNTEAFF.

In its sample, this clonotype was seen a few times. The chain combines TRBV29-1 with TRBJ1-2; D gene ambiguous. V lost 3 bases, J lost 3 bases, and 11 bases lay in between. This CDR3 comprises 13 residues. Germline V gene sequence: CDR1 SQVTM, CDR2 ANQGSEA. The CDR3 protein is CSVDAGFDYGYTF. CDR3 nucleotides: TGCAGCGTTGATGCGGGGTTTGACTATGGCTACACCTTC.

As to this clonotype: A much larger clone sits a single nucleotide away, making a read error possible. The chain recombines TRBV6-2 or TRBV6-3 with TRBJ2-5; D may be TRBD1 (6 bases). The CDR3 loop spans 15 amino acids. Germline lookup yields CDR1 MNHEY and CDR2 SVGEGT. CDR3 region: CASIPADRLQETRYF. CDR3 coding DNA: TGTGCCAGCATACCCGCGGACAGACTCCAAGAGACCCGGTACTTC.

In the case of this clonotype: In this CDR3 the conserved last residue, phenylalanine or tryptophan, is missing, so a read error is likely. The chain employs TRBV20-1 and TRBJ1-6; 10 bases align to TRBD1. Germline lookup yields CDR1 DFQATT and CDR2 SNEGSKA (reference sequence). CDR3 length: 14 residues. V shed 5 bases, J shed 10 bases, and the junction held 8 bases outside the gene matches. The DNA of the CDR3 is TGCAGTGCTGACCCCGGGACAGGGGAGTCACCCCTCCACCTT. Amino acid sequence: CSADPGTGESPLHL.

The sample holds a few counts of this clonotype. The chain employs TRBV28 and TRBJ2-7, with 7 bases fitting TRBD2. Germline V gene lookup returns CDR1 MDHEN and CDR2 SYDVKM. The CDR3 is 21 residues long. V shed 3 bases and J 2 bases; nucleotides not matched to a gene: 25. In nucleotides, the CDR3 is TGTGCCAGCAGTTTTTTCTATCCGGGGGAAAAGCCCGGCGGGAGCGCCTACGAGCAGTACTTC. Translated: CASSFFYPGEKPGGSAYEQYF.

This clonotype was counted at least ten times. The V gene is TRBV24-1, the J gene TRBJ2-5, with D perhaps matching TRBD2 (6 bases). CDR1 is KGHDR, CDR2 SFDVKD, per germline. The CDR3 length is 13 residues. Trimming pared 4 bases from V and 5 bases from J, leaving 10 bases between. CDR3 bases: TGTGCCACCAGTGACCCGGGGAGGGAGACCCAGTACTTC. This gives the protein CATSDPGRETQYF.

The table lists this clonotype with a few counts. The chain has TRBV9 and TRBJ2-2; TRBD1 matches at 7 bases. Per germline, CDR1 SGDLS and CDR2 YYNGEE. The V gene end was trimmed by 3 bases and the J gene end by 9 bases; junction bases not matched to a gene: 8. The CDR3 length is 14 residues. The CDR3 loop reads CASSAIQGDRELFF. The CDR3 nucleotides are TGTGCCAGCAGCGCCATTCAGGGGGACCGGGAGCTGTTTTTT.

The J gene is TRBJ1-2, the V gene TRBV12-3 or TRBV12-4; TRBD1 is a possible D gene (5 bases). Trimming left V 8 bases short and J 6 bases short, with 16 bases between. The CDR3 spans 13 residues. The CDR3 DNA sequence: TGTGCCAGCGATCAGGGAGGTGTCGATGGCTACACCTTC. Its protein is CASDQGGVDGYTF.

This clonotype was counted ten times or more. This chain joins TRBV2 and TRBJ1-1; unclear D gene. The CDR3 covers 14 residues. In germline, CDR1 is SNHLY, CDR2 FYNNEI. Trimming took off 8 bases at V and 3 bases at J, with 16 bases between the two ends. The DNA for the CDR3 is TGTGCCAGCGTCTCCAACGTTGGGTACACTGAAGCTTTCTTT. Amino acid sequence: CASVSNVGYTEAFF.

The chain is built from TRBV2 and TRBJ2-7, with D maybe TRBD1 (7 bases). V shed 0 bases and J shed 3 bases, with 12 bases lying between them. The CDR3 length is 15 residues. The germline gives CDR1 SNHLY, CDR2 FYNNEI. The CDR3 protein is CASSEALQGGYEQYF. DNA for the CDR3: TGTGCCAGCAGTGAAGCGCTTCAGGGGGGCTACGAGCAGTACTTC.

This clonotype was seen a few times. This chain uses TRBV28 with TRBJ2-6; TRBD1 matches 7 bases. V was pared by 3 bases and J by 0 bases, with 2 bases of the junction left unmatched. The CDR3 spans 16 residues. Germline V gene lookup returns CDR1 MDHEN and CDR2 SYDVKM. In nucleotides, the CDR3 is TGTGCCAGCAGTTTTAGGGGGCCCTCTGGGGCCAACGTCCTGACTTTC. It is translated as CASSFRGPSGANVLTF.